These 32 T cell receptor beta chains originate from one sample sequenced in a study of OX40 agonist ivuxolimab in advanced cancers. Sequencing was performed with immunoSEQ multiplex PCR; in TCRdb, only in-frame clones are kept and a portion is missing. Of 71,000 or so clones in the sample, about 81% were seen once. The material sequenced was CD4+ or CD8+ T cells sorted from blood, taken in a trial of the OX40 agonist ivuxolimab. These receptors came from an adult with an advanced solid tumor such as melanoma, head and neck, liver or kidney cancer.

The chain combines TRBV6-1 with TRBJ2-2; perhaps TRBD1 as D (6 bases). The CDR3 extends over 14 amino acids. CDR1 and CDR2 from the germline V gene are MNHNS and SASEGT. V lost 5 bases, J lost 6 bases, and 13 bases lay in between. The CDR3: CASSSLPGAGELFF. CDR3 DNA: TGTGCCAGCAGTTCACTTCCAGGGGCCGGGGAGCTGTTTTTT.

The chain recombines TRBV2 with TRBJ2-5, with TRBD1 identical over 9 bases. The trim removed 11 bases at V and 7 bases at J, leaving 14 bases unmatched. Germline V lookup: CDR1 SNHLY, CDR2 FYNNEI. The CDR3 length is 14 residues. CDR3 in DNA: TGTGCCGGGGAAACAGGGGGCGGTCGGGGGACCCAGTACTTC. Translated, it gives CAGETGGGRGTQYF.

This CDR3 reads CASSMRVGTEAFF. The CDR3 nucleotides are TGTGCCAGTAGTATGAGGGTGGGCACTGAAGCTTTCTTT. The V gene is TRBV19, the J gene TRBJ1-1; D gene ambiguous. V dropped 3 bases and J dropped 4 bases, with 9 bases sitting between them. From germline, CDR1 is LNHDA and CDR2 SQIVND (reference sequence). This CDR3 is built from 13 residues.

The rearrangement uses TRBV5-4 and TRBJ1-4; no firm D call. V lost 4 bases to trimming and J lost 2 bases, with 12 bases between them. Germline V lookup: CDR1 SGHNT, CDR2 YYREEE (reference sequence). The length of the CDR3 is 15 residues. DNA for the CDR3: TGTGCCAGCAGCCTCGGTGGGCCGACTAATGAAAAACTGTTTTTT. Its translation: CASSLGGPTNEKLFF. The full variable domain, completed using reference TRBV5-4 and TRBJ1-4, is ETGVTQSPTHLIKTRGQQVTLRCSSQSGHNTVSWYQQALGQGPQFIFQYYREEENGRGNFPPRFSGLQFPNYSSELNVNALELDDSALYLCASSLGGPTNEKLFFGSGTQLSVL.

This chain uses TRBV23-1 with TRBJ2-4; D perhaps matches TRBD1 (5 bases). TRBV23-1 is an open reading frame, and its role is uncertain. The CDR3 has 18 residues. The V and J ends lost 4 bases and 0 bases respectively, with 19 bases between them. CDR3 nucleotide sequence: TGCGCCAGCAGTCGGGGATCAACAGGTGTCCTAGCCAAAAACATTCAGTACTTC. Protein sequence: CASSRGSTGVLAKNIQYF.

CDR3 protein: CASSYSEEGQPQHF. The CDR3 coding sequence is TGTGCCAGCAGTTACTCGGAGGAGGGGCAGCCCCAGCATTTT. The rearrangement joins TRBV6-5 to TRBJ1-5, with D perhaps TRBD1 (5 bases). The germline CDR1 and CDR2 sequences are MNHEY and SVGAGI. V lost 0 bases, J lost 7 bases, and 10 bases lay in between. The CDR3 loop spans 14 amino acids.

This sequence joins TRBV15 and TRBJ2-7; 8 bases map to TRBD1. In germline, CDR1 is LNHNV, CDR2 YYDKDF (reference sequence). V shed 6 bases, J shed 1 base, and the junction held 8 bases outside the gene matches. CDR3 length: 15 residues. The CDR3 region has the DNA TGTGCCACCAGAAGCGACAGGGGCAATTCCTACGAGCAGTACTTC. Protein sequence: CATRSDRGNSYEQYF.

This clone was detected only once. The rearrangement joins TRBV19 to TRBJ2-2, with D tentatively TRBD2 (5 bases). This CDR3 contains 14 residues. From germline, CDR1 is LNHDA and CDR2 SQIVND (reference sequence). Trimming shortened V by 3 bases and J by 10 bases, and 15 bases separated the two germline ends. CDR3 sequence: CASSIMSGSAELFF. The CDR3 coding sequence is TGTGCCAGTAGTATTATGTCGGGGTCCGCGGAGCTGTTTTTT.

The chain couples TRBV2 to TRBJ1-5, with D possibly being TRBD1 (6 bases). The CDR3 covers 20 residues. Trimming left V 4 bases short and J 0 bases short, with 25 bases between. Germline CDR1 and CDR2: SNHLY and FYNNEI. This chain's CDR3 is CASSVRPDSGGTHSNQPQHF. Written as DNA, the CDR3 is TGTGCCAGCAGTGTTCGCCCGGACAGTGGGGGCACCCATAGCAATCAGCCCCAGCATTTT.

The chain uses TRBV14 and TRBJ1-2; 7 bases are shared with TRBD1. Germline loops: CDR1 SGHDN, CDR2 FVKESK. Unmatched junction bases numbered 12, after V lost 4 bases and J lost 4 bases. The CDR3 totals 16 residues. The CDR3 reads CASSLPGTVNPYGYTF. Written as DNA, the CDR3 is TGTGCCAGCAGCCTACCCGGGACAGTCAATCCCTATGGCTACACCTTC.

This clone was counted a few times. The J gene is TRBJ1-1, the V gene TRBV7-6, with D possibly matching TRBD1 (6 bases). Germline V CDR1 and CDR2: SGHVS, FNYEAQ. The CDR3 contains 14 residues. Trimming took 4 bases from V and 1 from J, leaving 10 bases between them. The CDR3 reads CASSYGQTNTEAFF. CDR3 DNA sequence: TGTGCCAGCAGCTACGGACAGACGAACACTGAAGCTTTCTTT. The whole variable domain, remainder taken from reference TRBV7-6 and TRBJ1-1, is GAGVSQSPRYKVTKRGQDVALRCDPISGHVSLYWYRQALGQGPEFLTYFNYEAQQDKSGLPNDRFSAERPEGSISTLTIQRTEQRDSAMYRCASSYGQTNTEAFFGQGTRLTVV.

The chain has TRBV19 and TRBJ2-1; no firm D call. The germline V and J ends were trimmed by 3 bases and 0 bases, with 15 bases remaining between them. Germline V gene sequence: CDR1 LNHDA, CDR2 SQIVND (reference sequence). The length of the CDR3 is 17 residues. The CDR3 DNA reads TGTGCCAGTAGTATGCTCGACTCCCGGGCCTCCTACAATGAGCAGTTCTTC. It encodes CASSMLDSRASYNEQFF.

The chain combines TRBV7-9 with TRBJ2-5, with D perhaps TRBD1 (5 bases). Trimming left V 6 bases short and J 2 bases short, with 13 bases between. Germline CDR1 and CDR2: SEHNR and FQNEAQ (reference sequence). The CDR3 has 14 residues. CDR3 nucleotide sequence: TGTGCCAGCAGACCTGGACACCTACAAGAGACCCAGTACTTC. Amino acids: CASRPGHLQETQYF.

About this clone: The junction differs from germline at one of its ends, possibly a read error. The V gene is TRBV10-3, the J gene TRBJ1-2; D unclear. CDR1 and CDR2 from the germline V gene are ENHRY and SYGVKD. This CDR3 is built from 13 residues. The CDR3 DNA reads TGTGCCAGCAGTGACCTGGGAGTTGGCGGCTACACCTTC. Its translation: CASSDLGVGGYTF.

The chain carries TRBV5-4 and TRBJ2-3, with D unresolved. There are 15 residues in the CDR3. Germline-derived CDR1 and CDR2 are SGHNT and YYREEE (reference sequence). V lost 1 base and J 1 base, leaving 10 bases between the germline ends. CDR3 region: CASSLFIGGTDTQYF. DNA for the CDR3: TGTGCCAGCAGCTTGTTTATCGGAGGCACAGATACGCAGTATTTT.

The chain couples TRBV30 to TRBJ1-3; no reliable D call. The V gene lost 0 bases and the J gene lost 2 bases, with 8 bases spanning the gap. This CDR3 is 14 amino acids long. Per the germline V gene, CDR1 is GTSNPN and CDR2 is SVGIG (reference sequence). Written as DNA, the CDR3 is TGTGCCTGGAGTGTTGGGGTTGCTGGAAACACCATATATTTT. Protein product: CAWSVGVAGNTIYF.

CDR3 in DNA: TGTGCCAGCAGTTACGGGACTAGCTCCTACGAGCAGTACTTC. Translation: CASSYGTSSYEQYF. The gene calls are TRBV6-5 and TRBJ2-7; TRBD2 matches 8 bases. The germline gives CDR1 MNHEY, CDR2 SVGAGI. The CDR3 loop spans 14 amino acids. Unmatched junction bases numbered 0, after V lost 2 bases and J lost 0 bases.

CDR3 sequence: CASTGAGAYNEQFF. The CDR3 DNA reads as TGTGCCAGCACCGGCGCAGGAGCCTACAATGAGCAGTTCTTC. The V and J genes are TRBV6-5 and TRBJ2-1, with D unresolved. Trimming cost V 7 bases and J 2 bases, with 12 bases left between them. Germline V CDR1 and CDR2: MNHEY, SVGAGI. This CDR3 has 14 residues.

The rearrangement links TRBV5-1 to TRBJ2-2; 8 bases line up with TRBD1. This CDR3 contains 16 residues. V gave up 3 bases and J gave up 1 base; unmatched junction bases: 5. CDR1 and CDR2 (germline): SGHRS, YFSETQ. The CDR3 region has the DNA TGCGCCAGCAGCTCTCGCGGGACAGGGAACACCGGGGAGCTGTTTTTT. The encoded protein is CASSSRGTGNTGELFF.

This chain joins TRBV5-1 and TRBJ2-1; D is possibly TRBD2 (6 bases). This CDR3 comprises 16 residues. CDR1 is SGHRS and CDR2 is YFSETQ in the germline V gene. V gave up 0 bases and J gave up 6 bases, with 16 bases separating them. CDR3 amino acids: CASSLAETRRANEQFF. The CDR3 nucleotides read TGCGCCAGCAGCTTGGCCGAGACTAGGAGAGCCAATGAGCAGTTCTTC.

The V call is TRBV6-6, the J call TRBJ2-3; D is unclear. V lost 3 bases, J lost 6 bases, and 10 bases lay in between. The CDR3 sequence is 13 residues long. The germline gives CDR1 MNHNY, CDR2 SVGAGI (reference sequence). The CDR3 here is CASSYRAGDTQYF. Written as DNA, the CDR3 is TGTGCCAGCAGTTATCGAGCCGGGGATACGCAGTATTTT.

The V gene is TRBV7-2, the J gene TRBJ1-2; D unresolved. The germline V gene has CDR1 SGHTA and CDR2 FQGNSA. V gave up 5 bases and J gave up 1 base, with 14 bases separating them. This CDR3 comprises 15 residues. The CDR3 sequence is CASSPSRLLNYGYTF. CDR3 nucleotides: TGTGCCAGCAGCCCCTCTCGGCTTCTTAACTATGGCTACACCTTC. Looking up the rest from reference TRBV7-2 and TRBJ1-2 gives the full variable domain: GAGVSQSPSNKVTEKGKDVELRCDPISGHTALYWYRQSLGQGLEFLIYFQGNSAPDKSGLPSDRFSAERTGGSVSTLTIQRTQQEDSAVYLCASSPSRLLNYGYTFGSGTRLTVV.

V is TRBV28 and J is TRBJ2-5; D is perhaps TRBD1 (5 bases). Trimming stripped 1 base from V and 7 bases from J, with 19 bases between. CDR3 length equals 16 residues. Germline assignment: CDR1 MDHEN and CDR2 SYDVKM. CDR3 bases: TGTGCCAGCAGTTTATATCCCACAGGTCTTGAAGTGACCCAGTACTTC. This encodes CASSLYPTGLEVTQYF.

This clone appeared a single time. The chain has TRBV5-1 and TRBJ2-7, with a possible D match to TRBD2 (5 bases). This CDR3 has 13 amino acids. Germline-derived CDR1 and CDR2 are SGHRS and YFSETQ. V shed 7 bases and J shed 4 bases, with 15 bases lying between them. CDR3 nucleotides: TGCGCCAGCGGCCCGGGGTTCGGGTACGAGCAGTACTTC. It is translated as CASGPGFGYEQYF.

The DNA for the CDR3 is TGTGCCAGCAGCGTAGCAGACTCCTACAATGAGCAGTTCTTC. Amino acid sequence: CASSVADSYNEQFF. The genes are TRBV9 and TRBJ2-1; D is ambiguous. CDR3 length equals 14 residues. CDR1 is SGDLS and CDR2 is YYNGEE in the germline V gene. The V end was cut by 0 bases, the J end by 0 bases, with 4 bases between.

This clone is categorized as medium-sized. This chain links TRBV11-2 with TRBJ1-1; tentatively, D is TRBD1 (5 bases). Per germline, CDR1 SGHAT and CDR2 FQNNGV. CDR3 size: 13 residues. Trimming shortened V by 3 bases and J by 1 base, and 6 bases separated the two germline ends. The CDR3 nucleotides are TGTGCCAGCAGCTTCGACAGGAACACTGAAGCTTTCTTT. This gives the protein CASSFDRNTEAFF.

The chain combines TRBV10-1 with TRBJ1-6; D gene ambiguous. CDR1 and CDR2 (germline): WNHNN, SYGVQD (reference sequence). This CDR3 has 13 amino acids. V lost 4 bases to trimming and J lost 7 bases, with 8 bases between them. The chain's CDR3 is CASSGQENSPLHF. The CDR3 nucleotides read TGCGCCAGCAGTGGACAAGAAAATTCACCCCTCCACTTT.

V usage is TRBV5-6 and J usage is TRBJ2-7; a weak D match, TRBD2 (6 bases). The CDR3 spans 14 residues. V dropped 3 bases and J dropped 6 bases, with 16 bases sitting between them. Per germline, CDR1 SGHDT and CDR2 YYEEEE. CDR3 protein: CASSSEGDYAEQYF. In nucleotides, the CDR3 is TGTGCCAGCAGCTCGGAGGGAGACTATGCCGAGCAGTACTTC.

The chain couples TRBV5-1 to TRBJ2-5, with TRBD1 identical over 7 bases. V trimming: 2 bases; J trimming: 1 base; junction bases outside the gene matches: 2. Germline loops: CDR1 SGHRS, CDR2 YFSETQ. The length of the CDR3 is 14 residues. This CDR3 is CASSFNRGQETQYF. CDR3 nucleotide sequence: TGCGCCAGCAGCTTTAACAGGGGCCAAGAGACCCAGTACTTC.

This clone was seen a few times. The CDR3: CASSPGTSGALSTDTQYF. The CDR3 DNA is TGCGCCAGCAGCCCGGGGACTAGCGGGGCGCTAAGCACAGATACGCAGTATTTT. This chain uses TRBV4-3 with TRBJ2-3, with 13 bases fitting TRBD2. This CDR3 spans 18 amino acids. Germline CDR1 LGHNA, CDR2 YSLEER. The junction had 7 bases not matched to a gene; V was cut back by 4 bases and J by 0 bases.

This clone appeared once. V gene TRBV6-5 combines with J gene TRBJ1-5, with a weak D call TRBD1 (5 bases). V lost 5 bases to trimming and J lost 0 bases, with 11 bases between them. The length of the CDR3 is 15 residues. The germline gives CDR1 MNHEY, CDR2 SVGAGI. In DNA, the CDR3 is TGTGCCAGCAGTCTCCAGGGTTATAGCAATCAGCCCCAGCATTTT. Amino acids: CASSLQGYSNQPQHF.

V gene TRBV4-1 combines with J gene TRBJ2-2, with D unresolved. V was cut by 4 bases and J by 6 bases, with 15 bases left in between. CDR1 is MGHRA, CDR2 YSYEKL, per germline. This CDR3 comprises 15 residues. In DNA form, the CDR3 reads TGCGCCAGCAGCCGACAAAGTAGGGTTCCCGGGGAGCTGTTTTTT. It translates to CASSRQSRVPGELFF.